Listed below are T cell receptor beta chains from one sample, sequenced in a study of T cells after yellow fever vaccination. TCRdb processed the 5' RACE reads anew with MiXCR; each CDR3 protein has one entry. The sample has 600,000 to 750,000 distinct CDR3 sequences, about 12% seen once. The specimen comprised PBMCs, sampled on the day of the yellow fever booster vaccination. The source of these receptors is a man in his thirties or forties who received the YFV17D yellow fever vaccine. Both conserved end residues are part of each CDR3. The D gene is left open where the match is weak. A row's size may be missing; if present it is once, few, many or a size class.

TGCGCCAGCAGCTTGGGACTGGGCGCCTACAATGAGCAGTTCTTC	CASSLGLGAYNEQFF	TRBJ2-1	NA	TRBV5-1	NA
TGCGCCAGCAGAGAGGTCGGCGGGAGCTACAATGAGCAGTTCTTC	CASREVGGSYNEQFF	TRBJ2-1	few	TRBV5-1	TRBD2
TGTGCCAGCAGCCAAGATCCGGGGGCATCGCAGGGCTACACCTTC	CASSQDPGASQGYTF	TRBJ1-2	few	TRBV4-2	NA
TGTGCCAGCAGCTGGTTTTTCGCGAACACCGGGGAGCTGTTTTTT	CASSWFFANTGELFF	TRBJ2-2	NA	TRBV7-2	NA
TGTGCCAGCAGCGTAACTAGCGGGAGTTTTCTTGGTGAGCAGTTCTTC	CASSVTSGSFLGEQFF	TRBJ2-1	NA	TRBV9	TRBD2
TGTGCCAGCAGCCTACAGGTGTACACTGAAGCTTTCTTT	CASSLQVYTEAFF	TRBJ1-1	NA	TRBV6-6	NA
TGTGCCAGCTCACCACGGGGGCCAACTAATGAAAAACTGTTTTTT	CASSPRGPTNEKLFF	TRBJ1-4	NA	TRBV18	NA
TGTGCCAGCAGCGTAACGGGACTAGCGGGAGGATTCACGGGGAATGAGCAGTTCTTC	CASSVTGLAGGFTGNEQFF	TRBJ2-1	NA	TRBV9	TRBD2
TGTGCCAGCATGGGGGATCCCTACGAGCAGTACTTC	CASMGDPYEQYF	TRBJ2-7	NA	TRBV28	NA
TGTGCCAGTAGTATCGGGGACAGGCAAGTTGAGACCCAGTACTTC	CASSIGDRQVETQYF	TRBJ2-5	NA	TRBV19	TRBD1
TGTGCCATCAGGGGGGTCTCTTACACTGAAGCTTTCTTT	CAIRGVSYTEAFF	TRBJ1-1	few	TRBV10-3	NA
TGTGCCAGCAGCGTTCTTGGGACCCTTAATGAAAAACTGTTTTTT	CASSVLGTLNEKLFF	TRBJ1-4	NA	TRBV5-5	NA
TGTGCCAGCAGGGCCAGGCTGGATAGCACAGATACGCAGTATTTT	CASRARLDSTDTQYF	TRBJ2-3	few	TRBV2	NA
TGTGCCAGCTCACCAAACCTTGGACAGTCCGAGCAGTACTTC	CASSPNLGQSEQYF	TRBJ2-7	few	TRBV18	NA
TGTGCCAGCAGCTTAGTCCAGCTCAATGAGCAGTTCTTC	CASSLVQLNEQFF	TRBJ2-1	few	TRBV7-2	NA
TGTGCCAGCAGCTTAAGGTGGACTAGCGACACAGATACGCAGTATTTT	CASSLRWTSDTDTQYF	TRBJ2-3	few	TRBV7-2	TRBD2
TGCGCCAGCAGCTTAGGGGACAGCTTAATGTATGAGCAGTTCTTC	CASSLGDSLMYEQFF	TRBJ2-1	NA	TRBV5-1	TRBD1
TGTGCCAGCAGCCAAGAGCAGGTCCCCTACGAGCAGTACTTC	CASSQEQVPYEQYF	TRBJ2-7	few	TRBV7-9	NA